The entry that follows covers one TCR beta chain sequence. Its matching antigen is unknown. These data are taken from a study of cytotoxic CD8 clonotypes in ibrutinib-treated CLL. Profiled with immunoSEQ multiplex PCR; TCRdb holds only in-frame clones, not every one. The sample has roughly 20,000 clones; 74% are singletons. Study outcomes and limitations: Patients showed higher baseline clonality than age-matched healthy donors, and it tracked circulating CD8+ T-cell counts. Public clonotypes showed up rarely, and on treatment they shrank or held steady.

The starting material was PBMCs, obtained before ibrutinib treatment. The sequence was obtained from a human donor with chronic lymphocytic leukemia.

In DNA, the CDR3 is TGTGCCACCAGCAGAAGGCGGGAGGGAGACAATGAGCAGTTCTTC. This sequence encodes CATSRRREGDNEQFF. The V call is TRBV15, the J call TRBJ2-1; TRBD2 matches at 9 bases. Unmatched junction bases numbered 4, after V lost 2 bases and J lost 5 bases. Germline CDR1 reads LNHNV; CDR2 reads YYDKDF (reference sequence). CDR3 length: 15 amino acids.